This is a list of T cell receptor beta chains from one sample in a study of CD8+ T cells in alopecia areata. Libraries were prepared by immunoSEQ multiplex PCR; TCRdb keeps only in-frame clonotypes and omits some of them. Of 200,000 or so clones listed, less than 45% are singletons. The source material was CD4+ T cells sorted from blood, sampled around week 36, from a patient treated with tofacitinib. The receptors stem from a human donor with alopecia areata. CDR3s include the opening cysteine and the closing phenylalanine or tryptophan.

V	J	CDR3
TRBV7-9	TRBJ1-1	CASSLVAFTEAFF
TRBV7-2	TRBJ2-7	CASSLESGLNYEQYF
TRBV2	TRBJ1-1	CASRDGAGRGTDEAFF
TRBV30	TRBJ2-5	CAWSVLAGTRETQYF
TRBV29-1	TRBJ2-7	CSVGGLAGPSYEQYF
TRBV2	TRBJ1-1	CASSGTLGTEAFF
TRBV6-5	TRBJ2-7	CASSYGDRASEQYF
TRBV4-1	TRBJ2-6	CASSQEGESSGANVLTF
TRBV25-1	TRBJ1-2	CASSGPRSFQF
TRBV30	TRBJ2-1	CAWSADRTSYNEQFF
TRBV4-1	TRBJ2-1	CASSQDQGLVGVYNEQFF
TRBV2	TRBJ1-2	CASSEAQGQYYGYTF
TRBV9	TRBJ2-3	CASSVVPRSTDTQYF
TRBV29-1	TRBJ1-2	CSVEGQTYGYTF
TRBV9	TRBJ2-2	CASSVSPAGGTGELFF
TRBV28	TRBJ2-5	CASSLATGTLEETQYF
TRBV2	TRBJ2-7	CASSGSVPEYF
TRBV7-2	TRBJ2-1	CASSPMLADHNEQFF
TRBV5-1	TRBJ1-2	CASSWGPEYGYTF
TRBV10-3	TRBJ2-3	CAISESGTQYF
TRBV30	TRBJ2-1	CAWSPRQGAYEQFF
TRBV5-1	TRBJ2-7	CASSLLGYEQYF